These T cell receptor beta chains were read from a single sample in a study of control samples from healthy donors and cancer patients. Sequencing used immunoSEQ multiplex PCR; TCRdb keeps in-frame clones, though not all of them. The table has 150,000 to 200,000 clones, 94% seen once. Input material: blood. The receptors here all came from a woman between 18 and 30 years old in good health. Both conserved end residues are part of each CDR3.

j_gene: TRBJ1-1; v_gene: TRBV5-1; len: 16; CDR3aa: CASSLGGQGAGMRAFF
j_gene: TRBJ1-1; v_gene: TRBV5-5; len: 16; CDR3aa: CASSLAFGDMNTEAFF
j_gene: TRBJ2-3; v_gene: TRBV19; len: 16; CDR3aa: CASSSGRYTSTDTQYF
j_gene: TRBJ1-1; v_gene: TRBV6-5; len: 14; CDR3aa: CASILGTANTEAFF
j_gene: TRBJ1-5; v_gene: TRBV27; len: 17; CDR3aa: CASSGVRAQAVGQPQHF
j_gene: TRBJ1-5; v_gene: TRBV6-4; len: 14; CDR3aa: CASSAEGRGQTQHF
j_gene: TRBJ1-4; v_gene: TRBV18; len: 14; CDR3aa: CASSSGQEDEKLFF
j_gene: TRBJ1-1; v_gene: TRBV18; len: 14; CDR3aa: CASSRGGANTEAFF
j_gene: TRBJ1-5; v_gene: TRBV6-5; len: 14; CDR3aa: CASSTEDRLGPQHF
j_gene: TRBJ1-6; v_gene: TRBV25-1; len: 13; CDR3aa: CASHPRGDSPLHF
j_gene: TRBJ2-7; v_gene: TRBV5-6; len: 14; CDR3aa: CASSIGTGSYEQYF
j_gene: TRBJ1-3; v_gene: TRBV7-2; len: 14; CDR3aa: CASSLVPSGNTIYF
j_gene: TRBJ2-3; v_gene: TRBV6-5; len: 14; CDR3aa: CASSTGGEGDTQYF
j_gene: TRBJ2-2; v_gene: TRBV25-1; len: 14; CDR3aa: CASSAGGITGELFF
j_gene: TRBJ2-7; v_gene: TRBV11-2; len: 13; CDR3aa: CASSPPDTVEQYF
j_gene: TRBJ1-2; v_gene: TRBV6-2/TRBV6-3; len: 13; CDR3aa: CASSYSMSYGYTF
j_gene: TRBJ1-4; v_gene: TRBV10-3; len: 15; CDR3aa: CAISEFGPGGEKLFF
j_gene: TRBJ1-2; v_gene: TRBV15; len: 14; CDR3aa: CATSRLGYDYGYTF
j_gene: TRBJ2-2; v_gene: TRBV20-1; len: 14; CDR3aa: CSASRGLDTGELFF
j_gene: TRBJ1-1; v_gene: TRBV24-1; len: 15; CDR3aa: CATSDPGTGNTEAFF
j_gene: TRBJ1-1; v_gene: TRBV19; len: 16; CDR3aa: CASSIRALGMNTEAFF
j_gene: TRBJ2-6; v_gene: TRBV7-6; len: 17; CDR3aa: CASSPRYRGGGANVLTF
j_gene: TRBJ2-7; v_gene: TRBV9; len: 13; CDR3aa: CASSAGSSYEQYF
j_gene: TRBJ1-2; v_gene: TRBV15; len: 16; CDR3aa: CATSRDRITETAGYTF
j_gene: TRBJ2-5; v_gene: TRBV28; len: 13; CDR3aa: CASNRRVGETQYF
j_gene: TRBJ2-7; v_gene: TRBV5-4; len: 16; CDR3aa: CASSFGGAPFSYEQYF
j_gene: TRBJ1-1; v_gene: TRBV5-1; len: 13; CDR3aa: CASSLVVGTEAFF
j_gene: TRBJ1-4; v_gene: TRBV7-9; len: 14; CDR3aa: CASSLSGLNEKLFF
j_gene: TRBJ1-1; v_gene: TRBV7-9; len: 14; CDR3aa: CASSLQALNTEAFF
j_gene: TRBJ2-7; v_gene: TRBV2; len: 13; CDR3aa: CASHRAGFYEQYF
j_gene: TRBJ1-4; v_gene: TRBV28; len: 15; CDR3aa: CASSPDWGPNEKLFF
j_gene: TRBJ2-7; v_gene: TRBV27; len: 12; CDR3aa: CASSLSSYEQYF
j_gene: TRBJ2-1; v_gene: TRBV5-4; len: 18; CDR3aa: CASSGSTSGRASYNEQFF
j_gene: TRBJ2-1; v_gene: TRBV3-1/TRBV3-2; len: 14; CDR3aa: CASKVASSYNEQFF
j_gene: TRBJ2-2; v_gene: TRBV7-6; len: 15; CDR3aa: CASSLNSGSGGELFF
j_gene: TRBJ2-2; v_gene: TRBV5-1; len: 16; CDR3aa: CASSPLAGGVTGELFF
j_gene: TRBJ2-5; v_gene: TRBV5-1; len: 14; CDR3aa: CASRLTSGKETQYF